This T cell receptor (beta chain) was observed in a study of early T cells in non-severe SARS-CoV-2 infection. TCRdb redid the calling of the 5' RACE reads with MiXCR, one entry per CDR3 protein. This sample has tens of thousands of distinct CDR3 sequences, with around 5.8% found just once. In this sample, this clonotype turned up many times. The specimen sequenced was whole blood. This clonotype originated in an adult who was a healthcare worker with PCR-confirmed SARS-CoV-2 infection or an uninfected control (not recorded which).

CDR3 DNA: TGTGCCAGCAGCCTGTTTGGACAGGGGGCTTACGAGCAGTACTTC. It yields the protein CASSLFGQGAYEQYF. The rearrangement joins TRBV6-1 to TRBJ2-7; 11 nucleotides align to TRBD1. The CDR3 is 15 residues long. Germline trimming cut 6 bases from V and 4 bases from J; bases unmatched to any gene: 8. Germline V gene lookup returns CDR1 MNHNS and CDR2 SASEGT.